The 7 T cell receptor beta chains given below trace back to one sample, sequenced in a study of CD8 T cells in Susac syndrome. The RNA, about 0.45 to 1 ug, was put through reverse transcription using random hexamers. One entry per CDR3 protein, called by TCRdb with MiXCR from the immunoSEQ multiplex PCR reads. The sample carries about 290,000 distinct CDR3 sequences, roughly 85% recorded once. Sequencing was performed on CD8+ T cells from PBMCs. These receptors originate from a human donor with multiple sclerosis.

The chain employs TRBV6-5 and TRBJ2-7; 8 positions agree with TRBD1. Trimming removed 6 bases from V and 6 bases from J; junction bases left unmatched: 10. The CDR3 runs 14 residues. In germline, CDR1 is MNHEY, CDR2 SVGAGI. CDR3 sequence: CASRPDRGNSEQYF. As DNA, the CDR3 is TGTGCCAGCAGACCCGACAGGGGAAACTCCGAGCAGTACTTC.

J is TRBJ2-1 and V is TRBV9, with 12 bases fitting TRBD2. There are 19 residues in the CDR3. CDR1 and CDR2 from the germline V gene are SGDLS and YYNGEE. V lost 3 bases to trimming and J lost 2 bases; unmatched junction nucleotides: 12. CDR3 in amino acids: CASSAPFLAGGPAYNEQFF. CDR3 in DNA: TGTGCCAGCAGCGCACCGTTCCTAGCGGGAGGGCCGGCCTACAATGAGCAGTTCTTC.

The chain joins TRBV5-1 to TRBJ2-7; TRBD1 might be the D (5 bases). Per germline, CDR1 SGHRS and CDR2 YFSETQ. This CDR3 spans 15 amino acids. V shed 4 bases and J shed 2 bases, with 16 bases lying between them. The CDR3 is CASSRKAGSPYEQYF. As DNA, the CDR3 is TGCGCCAGCAGCCGTAAGGCAGGGTCCCCCTACGAGCAGTACTTC.

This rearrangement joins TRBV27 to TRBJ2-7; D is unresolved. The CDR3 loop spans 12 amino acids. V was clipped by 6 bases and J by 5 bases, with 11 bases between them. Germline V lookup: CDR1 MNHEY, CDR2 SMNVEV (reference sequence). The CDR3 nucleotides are TGTGCCAGCAGCAATACGTCGCACGAGCAGTACTTC. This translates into CASSNTSHEQYF.

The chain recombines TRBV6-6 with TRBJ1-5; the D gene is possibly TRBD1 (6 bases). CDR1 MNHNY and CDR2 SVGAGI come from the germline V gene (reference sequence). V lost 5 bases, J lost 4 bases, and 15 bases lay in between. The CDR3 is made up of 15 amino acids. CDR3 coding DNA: TGTGCCAGCAGTGCCACAGGGAAAGGAAATCAGCCCCAGCATTTT. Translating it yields CASSATGKGNQPQHF.

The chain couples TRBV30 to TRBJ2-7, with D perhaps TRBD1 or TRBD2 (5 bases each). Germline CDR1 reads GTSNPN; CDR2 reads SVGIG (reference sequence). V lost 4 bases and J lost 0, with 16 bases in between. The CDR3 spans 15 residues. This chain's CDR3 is CAWKPGQLLSYEQYF. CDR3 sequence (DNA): TGTGCCTGGAAGCCGGGGCAGCTGCTCTCCTACGAGCAGTACTTC.

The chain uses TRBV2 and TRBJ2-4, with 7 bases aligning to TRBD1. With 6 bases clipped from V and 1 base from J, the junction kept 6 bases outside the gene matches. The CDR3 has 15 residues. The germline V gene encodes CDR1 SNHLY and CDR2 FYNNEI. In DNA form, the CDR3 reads TGTGCCAGCAGGATACAGGGGACCGCCAAAAACATTCAGTACTTC. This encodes CASRIQGTAKNIQYF.